One and the same sample provided the 2 T cell receptor beta chains below, sequenced in a study of Ad26.COV2.S vaccination and SARS-CoV-2 variants. The table came from immunoSEQ multiplex PCR; TCRdb's copy has only in-frame clones and leaves some out. The sample gives 300,000 to 350,000 clones, 75% to 90% of which show up once; about 10% is in the top ten. Treatment indicated: about 20 received Ad26.COV2.S at low or high dose, single or two shots; several received placebo; per-sample allocation not given. The study sampled participants on day 63 after the first vaccine or placebo injection. The sample here was peripheral blood, taken in a trial of Ad26.COV2.S vaccine versus placebo. These receptors all come from a person aged 18-60 years who received the Ad26.COV2.S COVID-19 vaccine or a placebo.

The chain links TRBV10-3 to TRBJ2-7, with no clear D. The length of the CDR3 is 12 residues. Trimming took 2 bases from V and 3 from J, leaving 5 bases between them. Germline lookup yields CDR1 ENHRY and CDR2 SYGVKD. CDR3 bases: TGTGCCATCAGTGAGGAAGGCTACGAGCAGTACTTC. Its protein product is CAISEEGYEQYF.

The J gene is TRBJ1-1, the V gene TRBV10-3; no definite D call. With 3 bases removed from V and 6 bases from J, the gap between germline ends came to 11 bases. The length of the CDR3 is 13 residues. Germline loops: CDR1 ENHRY, CDR2 SYGVKD. CDR3 loop: CAISENGLPEAFF. In nucleotides, the CDR3 is TGTGCCATCAGTGAAAACGGCCTACCTGAAGCTTTCTTT.